This T cell receptor beta chain comes out of a study of Ad26.COV2.S vaccination and SARS-CoV-2 variants. The study's findings and limits: Higher spike-specific TCR breadth was found in vaccine recipients than in placebo recipients.

This clone has just one count. Its target is unknown. Treatment of the sample: over 15 received Ad26.COV2.S at low or high dose, single or two shots; 5 received placebo; per-sample allocation not given. The samples were gathered on day 63 after the first injection of vaccine or placebo. An adult donor aged 18-55 years was enrolled in Boston. An Ad26 vector that expressed Wuhan-strain SARS-CoV-2 spike constituted the vaccine. This CDR3 is built from 17 residues. The trim removed 1 base at V and 8 bases at J, leaving 10 bases unmatched. Germline V gives CDR1 SGHNT, CDR2 YENEEA. TCRdb keeps only in-frame clones here, not all; method: immunoSEQ multiplex PCR. The sample carries about 470,000 clones, about 92% recorded once.

The TCR was taken from a person between 18 and 60 years old who received the Ad26.COV2.S COVID-19 vaccine or a placebo. The rearrangement links TRBV11-3 to TRBJ2-1; 11 bases line up with TRBD2. This sample comprised peripheral blood, obtained in a trial of Ad26.COV2.S vaccine versus placebo. CDR3 sequence (DNA): TGTGCCAGCAGCTTAGGGGGTAGCGGGAGGGTTTTCGATGAGCAGTTCTTC. It codes for CASSLGGSGRVFDEQFF. The complete variable domain, with remaining parts taken from reference TRBV11-3 and TRBJ2-1, reads EAGVVQSPRYKIIEKKQPVAFWCNPISGHNTLYWYLQNLGQGPELLIRYENEEAVDDSQLPKDRFSAERLKGVDSTLKIQPAELGDSAVYLCASSLGGSGRVFDEQFFGPGTRLTVL.